This T cell receptor (beta chain) derives from a study of CD8 T cells in ankylosing spondylitis. Broader study findings: Ankylosing spondylitis blood appeared to carry a characteristic TCR beta motif of roughly 8 highly homologous variants. Disease-linked clones displayed a CD8+ phenotype and appeared relatively rarely in peripheral blood. Earlier literature documents some of the motif variants in reactive arthritis synovial fluid and blood. In ankylosing spondylitis patients, matched synovial fluid reportedly showed significant enrichment of disease-linked clones.

Note on this clonotype: Its antigen is currently unknown.

Researchers built TCR beta libraries using quantitative 5'-RACE with molecular barcodes. One entry per CDR3 protein, called by TCRdb with MiXCR from the 5' RACE reads. Of hundreds of thousands of distinct CDR3 sequences listed, 10% to 15% are singletons. The sequenced sample consisted of blood, either unsorted or a sorted T cell fraction (not recorded which). The sequence derives from a male donor with ankylosing spondylitis.

CDR3: CASREQGDGEQFF. The CDR3 nucleotides read TGCGCCAGCAGAGAACAGGGGGACGGTGAGCAGTTCTTC. The chain carries TRBV5-1 and TRBJ2-1; 8 bases are shared with TRBD1. Germline CDR1 is SGHRS and CDR2 is YFSETQ. This CDR3 is 13 amino acids long. The V gene end was trimmed by 5 bases and the J gene end by 9 bases; junction bases not matched to a gene: 7.